This TCR beta chain emerged from a study of CD8 T cells in Susac syndrome. General study results and limits: An acknowledgment was made by the study that its TCR sequencing and HLA analysis involved relatively few individuals.

Patients with Susac syndrome showed fulfilment of recently defined diagnostic criteria for definite or probable disease. As for this clonotype: Its specificity is not known.

The germline CDR1 and CDR2 sequences are SGHDN and FVKESK. Trimming stripped 3 bases from V and 2 bases from J, with 21 bases between. The CDR3 is 18 amino acids. cDNA came from 0.5 to 1 ug RNA primed by random hexamers. By means of immunoSEQ multiplex PCR, TCR beta CDR3 spanning 54 Vbeta and 13 Jbeta underwent amplification. MiXCR, applied by TCRdb to the immunoSEQ multiplex PCR reads, yields one record per CDR3 protein. This sample has about 120,000 distinct CDR3 sequences, with 90% to 95% found just once. Sequencing was carried out using CD8+ T cells from PBMCs. The clonotype was recovered from a human donor with Susac syndrome. The chain combines TRBV14 with TRBJ2-3; tentatively, D is TRBD1 or TRBD2 (6 bases each). The CDR3 region has the DNA TGTGCCAGCAGCCACCCGGGACAAGGGGGGCCCTACACAGATACGCAGTATTTT. It translates to CASSHPGQGGPYTDTQYF.